A single sample gave rise to the 32 T cell receptor beta chains below, sequenced in a study of OX40 agonist ivuxolimab in advanced cancers. The data were produced by immunoSEQ multiplex PCR, yet TCRdb's version contains in-frame clones alone and is incomplete. The table records 58,000 or so clones, roughly nine tenths of them present only once. This specimen consisted of CD4+ or CD8+ T cells sorted from blood, obtained in a trial of the OX40 agonist ivuxolimab. These receptor sequences come from an adult with an advanced solid tumor such as melanoma, head and neck, liver or kidney cancer.

This clone showed up just once. The chain carries TRBV7-2 and TRBJ1-1, with D possibly matching TRBD1 (6 bases). The germline CDR1 and CDR2 sequences are SGHTA and FQGNSA. Trimming took off 2 bases at V and 2 bases at J, with 15 bases between the two ends. This CDR3 contains 16 residues. The CDR3 DNA sequence: TGTGCCAGCAGCTTAAGGGTCAGGGGCACCAACACTGAAGCTTTCTTT. Protein product: CASSLRVRGTNTEAFF.

This clone came up once. The V and J genes are TRBV6-6 and TRBJ2-7; D is tentatively TRBD1 or TRBD2 (5 bases each). V was pared by 0 bases and J by 5 bases, with 11 bases between. In germline, CDR1 is MNHNY, CDR2 SVGAGI (reference sequence). The CDR3 is 14 residues long. The CDR3 sequence is CASSYSIGDHEQYF. CDR3 sequence (DNA): TGTGCCAGCAGTTACTCGATTGGGGACCACGAGCAGTACTTC.

The chain uses TRBV11-2 and TRBJ1-5, with TRBD1 matching over 8 bases. The germline V gene encodes CDR1 SGHAT and CDR2 FQNNGV. This CDR3 comprises 14 residues. J lost 3 bases, V lost 3 bases, and 1 base had no gene match. As DNA, the CDR3 is TGTGCCAGCAGCTTGACAGGGGACAATCAGCCCCAGCATTTT. Its translation: CASSLTGDNQPQHF.

The chain couples TRBV27 to TRBJ2-1; tentative D call: TRBD2 (7 bases). Per the germline V gene, CDR1 is MNHEY and CDR2 is SMNVEV (reference sequence). There are 14 residues in the CDR3. V was pared by 2 bases and J by 6 bases, with 11 bases between. CDR3 loop: CASSLGGAFNEQFF. As DNA, the CDR3 is TGTGCCAGCAGTTTAGGGGGGGCCTTCAATGAGCAGTTCTTC.

The V gene is TRBV5-6, the J gene TRBJ1-2; D might be TRBD1 (6 bases). The CDR3 covers 16 residues. The V gene lost 0 bases and the J gene lost 11 bases, with 23 bases spanning the gap. CDR1 is SGHDT and CDR2 is YYEEEE in the germline V gene. The DNA of the CDR3 is TGTGCCAGCAGCTTGGGGGTAGGTAACGTGGACAGCAAGTACACCTTC. Protein product: CASSLGVGNVDSKYTF. The whole variable domain, filled in from reference TRBV5-6 and TRBJ1-2, reads DAGVTQSPTHLIKTRGQQVTLRCSPKSGHDTVSWYQQALGQGPQFIFQYYEEEERQRGNFPDRFSGHQFPNYSSELNVNALLLGDSALYLCASSLGVGNVDSKYTFGSGTRLTVV.

V gene TRBV5-8 combines with J gene TRBJ1-4; no definite D call. CDR1 and CDR2 (germline): SGHTS, YDEGEE. This CDR3 is 15 amino acids long. Trimming took 3 bases from V and 8 from J, leaving 17 bases between them. The CDR3, as DNA: TGTGCCAGCAGCTGGGCCTACGGAACTGGGGAAAAACTGTTTTTT. Protein sequence: CASSWAYGTGEKLFF.

The chain uses TRBV10-1 and TRBJ2-5, with D hard to call. CDR1 WNHNN and CDR2 SYGVQD come from the germline V gene (reference sequence). The CDR3 length is 13 residues. Trimming took off 5 bases at V and 1 base at J, with 8 bases between the two ends. Here the CDR3 reads CASSMTSQETQYF. For the CDR3, the DNA is TGCGCCAGCAGTATGACTTCCCAAGAGACCCAGTACTTC.

The chain combines TRBV28 with TRBJ2-1; D could derive from TRBD1 or TRBD2 (6 bases each). V was cut by 8 bases and J by 0 bases, with 17 bases left in between. Germline values: CDR1 MDHEN, CDR2 SYDVKM. This CDR3 spans 16 amino acids. CDR3 amino acids: CASQLGGLSSYNEQFF. CDR3 sequence (DNA): TGTGCCAGCCAACTGGGGGGCTTGAGCTCCTACAATGAGCAGTTCTTC.

V is TRBV9 and J is TRBJ2-7; 7 bases map to TRBD1. The CDR3 length is 16 residues. The junction had 12 bases not matched to a gene; V was cut back by 0 bases and J by 6 bases. The germline gives CDR1 SGDLS, CDR2 YYNGEE. The DNA of the CDR3 is TGTGCCAGCAGCGTAGGACCCCCACAGGGGCGAGCCGAGCAGTACTTC. Translated, it gives CASSVGPPQGRAEQYF.

V is TRBV10-3 and J is TRBJ1-1; D ambiguous. Looked up from germline, CDR1 is ENHRY and CDR2 is SYGVKD. This CDR3 has 11 residues. Trimming took 10 bases from V and 1 from J, leaving 7 bases between them. CDR3 region: CASKGNTEAFF. Here the CDR3 DNA reads TGTGCCAGTAAGGGGAACACTGAAGCTTTCTTT.

This sequence joins TRBV6-5 and TRBJ1-4; 9 bases align to TRBD1. Unmatched junction bases numbered 0, after V lost 8 bases and J lost 5 bases. The CDR3 is made up of 12 amino acids. Looked up from germline, CDR1 is MNHEY and CDR2 is SVGAGI. DNA for the CDR3: TGTGCCAGCGGGACAGGGAATGAAAAACTGTTTTTT. Translation gives CASGTGNEKLFF.

The rearrangement links TRBV12-5 to TRBJ2-3, with D perhaps assigned TRBD1 or TRBD2 (5 bases each). Germline values: CDR1 LGHNT, CDR2 FRNRAP. The CDR3 runs to 15 residues. Trimming pared 6 bases from V and 0 bases from J, leaving 13 bases between. CDR3 amino acids: CASGRGDGSTDTQYF. The CDR3 nucleotides are TGTGCTAGTGGCAGAGGGGACGGTAGCACAGATACGCAGTATTTT. The full variable domain, with the rest looked up from reference TRBV12-5 and TRBJ2-3, is DARVTQTPRHKVTEMGQEVTMRCQPILGHNTVFWYRQTMMQGLELLAYFRNRAPLDDSGMPKDRFSAEMPDATLATLKIQPSEPRDSAVYFCASGRGDGSTDTQYFGPGTRLTVL.

This clone was found a few times. This chain joins TRBV2 and TRBJ1-2, with 9 bases that match TRBD1. CDR3 length equals 14 residues. Germline V gene lookup returns CDR1 SNHLY and CDR2 FYNNEI. After removal of 9 bases from V and 3 bases from J, the junction contained 8 bases not matched to a gene. CDR3 residues: CASEWGQGHYGYTF. In DNA, the CDR3 is TGTGCCAGTGAATGGGGACAGGGTCACTATGGCTACACCTTC.

V usage is TRBV28 and J usage is TRBJ1-3; no reliable D call. The ends were cut back, 7 bases at V and 4 bases at J, with 17 bases in the middle. Germline CDR1 is MDHEN and CDR2 is SYDVKM. The CDR3 loop spans 15 amino acids. CDR3 DNA sequence: TGTGCCAGCACCCCCCTCTGGATGGTCGGAAACACCATATATTTT. Residues: CASTPLWMVGNTIYF.

The chain carries TRBV18 and TRBJ2-1; TRBD2 is a possible D gene (5 bases). Germline V gene data show CDR1 as KGHSH and CDR2 as LQKENI. The CDR3 runs to 15 residues. Deletions cut 1 base from V and 5 bases from J, with 12 bases between. The CDR3 DNA follows: TGTGCCAGCTCACCACTAAGCTACGGGGACAATGAGCAGTTCTTC. It is translated as CASSPLSYGDNEQFF.

The chain links TRBV7-9 to TRBJ1-3; D ambiguous. This CDR3 is built from 16 residues. With 1 base removed from V and 0 bases from J, the gap between germline ends came to 10 bases. CDR1 is SEHNR, CDR2 FQNEAQ, per germline (reference sequence). The CDR3 reads CASSLVGENSGNTIYF. The CDR3, as DNA: TGTGCCAGCAGCTTAGTTGGGGAGAACTCTGGAAACACCATATATTTT. The full variable domain, its missing parts supplied by reference TRBV7-9 and TRBJ1-3, is DTGVSQNPRHKITKRGQNVTFRCDPISEHNRLYWYRQTLGQGPEFLTYFQNEAQLEKSRLLSDRFSAERPKGSFSTLEIQRTEQGDSAMYLCASSLVGENSGNTIYFGEGSWLTVV.

This chain connects TRBV30 to TRBJ1-6; the D is unclear. From germline, CDR1 is GTSNPN and CDR2 SVGIG (reference sequence). The CDR3 is 12 residues long. Trimming pared 0 bases from V and 6 bases from J, leaving 3 bases between. The CDR3 nucleotides are TGTGCCTGGAGTGTCCCTAATTCACCCCTCCACTTT. Its protein product is CAWSVPNSPLHF.

V is TRBV6-1 and J is TRBJ2-3, with D unresolved. Per germline, CDR1 MNHNS and CDR2 SASEGT. Trimming shortened V by 4 bases and J by 0 bases, and 2 bases separated the two germline ends. The CDR3 extends over 12 amino acids. The CDR3: CASSGSTDTQYF. The CDR3 DNA reads TGTGCCAGCAGTGGGAGCACAGATACGCAGTATTTT.

The chain employs TRBV10-2 and TRBJ2-7; tentatively, D is TRBD1 (6 bases). Between the trimmed V and J ends, which lost 5 bases and 0 bases, there was a span of 14 bases. The CDR3 sequence is 15 residues long. The V gene's germline CDR1 is WSHSY and CDR2 SAAADI. The DNA for the CDR3 is TGCGCCAGCAGTTCGACAGGTTTGAGCTCCTACGAGCAGTACTTC. It translates to CASSSTGLSSYEQYF.

The V call is TRBV7-6, the J call TRBJ2-7, with D uncertain. Trimming took 2 bases from V and 1 from J, leaving 15 bases between them. From germline, CDR1 is SGHVS and CDR2 FNYEAQ. The CDR3 loop spans 16 amino acids. Here the CDR3 reads CASSLLPPPNSYEQYF. The CDR3 coding sequence is TGTGCCAGCAGCTTATTACCGCCACCTAATTCCTACGAGCAGTACTTC.

This clone was seen more than once but under ten times. The chain couples TRBV1 to TRBJ2-5; TRBD2 reflects the table's D call only, with no check against the DNA. TRBV1 is a listed pseudogene. The CDR3 is 16 residues long. This CDR3 reads CTSSQFAGGPQKTQYF. The DNA for the CDR3 is TGCACCAGCAGCCAGTTCGCGGGAGGGCCTCAGAAGACCCAGTACTTC.

This chain uses TRBV9 with TRBJ2-5, with TRBD1 matching over 8 bases. The CDR3 loop spans 13 amino acids. Trimming at V came to 5 bases and at J to 7 bases, leaving 7 bases not matched to a gene. Germline CDR1 is SGDLS and CDR2 is YYNGEE. The CDR3 DNA is TGTGCCAGCAGTGAAGGACAGGGAGGGACCCAGTACTTC. Protein product: CASSEGQGGTQYF.

This clone was detected only a few times. This rearrangement joins TRBV4-1 to TRBJ2-1; D perhaps matches TRBD2 (6 bases). This CDR3 has 14 residues. CDR1 MGHRA and CDR2 YSYEKL come from the germline V gene. V was shortened by 8 bases and J by 6 bases, with 17 bases between the two germline ends. CDR3 nucleotides: TGCGCCAGCGGAGGGCCGGCTCAAGTCAATGAGCAGTTCTTC. The encoded protein is CASGGPAQVNEQFF.

The gene calls are TRBV7-9 and TRBJ2-5, with D maybe TRBD1 (5 bases). Trimming removed 0 bases from V and 0 bases from J, with 11 bases in between. The CDR3 sequence is 16 residues long. CDR1 and CDR2 (germline): SEHNR, FQNEAQ (reference sequence). The CDR3 region is CASSLAYAGNQETQYF. The DNA for the CDR3 is TGTGCCAGCAGCTTAGCTTATGCAGGGAACCAAGAGACCCAGTACTTC. Filled out from reference TRBV7-9 and TRBJ2-5, the complete variable domain reads DTGVSQNPRHKITKRGQNVTFRCDPISEHNRLYWYRQTLGQGPEFLTYFQNEAQLEKSRLLSDRFSAERPKGSFSTLEIQRTEQGDSAMYLCASSLAYAGNQETQYFGPGTRLLVL.

V usage is TRBV30 and J usage is TRBJ1-2, with a weak D call TRBD1 (6 bases). CDR3 length equals 13 residues. From germline, CDR1 is GTSNPN and CDR2 SVGIG (reference sequence). The CDR3 loop reads CATSDTGSYGYTF. The CDR3 coding sequence is TGTGCAACTTCAGACACAGGGTCCTATGGCTACACCTTC. Supplemented by reference TRBV30 and TRBJ1-2, the full variable domain reads SQTIHQWPATLVQPVGSPLSLECTVEGTSNPNLYWYRQAAGRGLQLLFYSVGIGQISSEVPQNLSASRPQDRQFILSSKKLLLSDSGFYLCATSDTGSYGYTFGSGTRLTVV.

The chain recombines TRBV19 with TRBJ2-2, with D tentatively TRBD1 (6 bases). The germline V gene has CDR1 LNHDA and CDR2 SQIVND (reference sequence). The V gene lost 4 bases and the J gene lost 0 bases, with 15 bases spanning the gap. This CDR3 contains 17 residues. The CDR3 DNA sequence: TGTGCCAGTAGTACCCTTCGGACAGCAACGAACACCGGGGAGCTGTTTTTT. Protein: CASSTLRTATNTGELFF.

The rearrangement joins TRBV6-6 to TRBJ1-5, with D possibly being TRBD1 (6 bases). V gave up 4 bases and J gave up 5 bases, with 9 bases separating them. The CDR3 length is 13 residues. Germline V CDR1 and CDR2: MNHNY, SVGAGI (reference sequence). The CDR3 DNA reads as TGTGCCAGCAGTTCGGCAGGGGATCAGCCCCAGCATTTT. Amino acids: CASSSAGDQPQHF.

This rearrangement joins TRBV29-1 to TRBJ2-1, with 11 bases matching TRBD2. CDR3 length equals 16 residues. V lost 6 bases and J lost 5; bases outside the gene matches: 12. CDR1 SQVTM and CDR2 ANQGSEA come from the germline V gene. The CDR3 sequence: CSVRVISGGVDNEQFF. CDR3 sequence (DNA): TGCAGCGTGAGAGTGATTAGCGGGGGGGTCGACAATGAGCAGTTCTTC.

Only a few counts were recorded for this clone. The CDR3 is CASSAGLATDTQYF. The CDR3, as DNA: TGCGCCAGCAGTGCTGGACTAGCCACAGATACGCAGTATTTT. V usage is TRBV10-2 and J usage is TRBJ2-3; TRBD2 agrees at 8 bases. With 4 bases clipped from V and 2 bases from J, the junction kept 2 bases outside the gene matches. Germline loops: CDR1 WSHSY, CDR2 SAAADI. CDR3 length equals 14 residues.

The chain has TRBV5-1 and TRBJ1-2, with D maybe TRBD1 (6 bases). The CDR3 spans 14 residues. V lost 3 bases, J lost 2 bases, and 11 bases lay in between. The germline V gene has CDR1 SGHRS and CDR2 YFSETQ. In nucleotides, the CDR3 is TGCGCCAGCAGCTCGGGGGGGGCGAACTATGGCTACACCTTC. Encoded protein: CASSSGGANYGYTF.

The chain recombines TRBV25-1 with TRBJ1-1; TRBD1 is a possible D gene (5 bases). The CDR3 runs to 12 residues. V was pared by 6 bases and J by 7 bases, with 12 bases between. Germline V gene lookup returns CDR1 MGHDK and CDR2 SYGVNS. CDR3 sequence reads: CASRGDSGEAFF. DNA of the CDR3: TGTGCCAGCAGGGGAGACAGTGGTGAAGCTTTCTTT.

The chain links TRBV18 to TRBJ1-5, with D unclear. This CDR3 spans 15 amino acids. The V gene lost 0 bases and the J gene lost 2 bases, with 8 bases spanning the gap. Germline CDR1 is KGHSH and CDR2 is LQKENI. The CDR3 DNA reads TGTGCCAGCTCACCACCGAACAGTGGCAATCAGCCCCAGCATTTT. It yields the protein CASSPPNSGNQPQHF.